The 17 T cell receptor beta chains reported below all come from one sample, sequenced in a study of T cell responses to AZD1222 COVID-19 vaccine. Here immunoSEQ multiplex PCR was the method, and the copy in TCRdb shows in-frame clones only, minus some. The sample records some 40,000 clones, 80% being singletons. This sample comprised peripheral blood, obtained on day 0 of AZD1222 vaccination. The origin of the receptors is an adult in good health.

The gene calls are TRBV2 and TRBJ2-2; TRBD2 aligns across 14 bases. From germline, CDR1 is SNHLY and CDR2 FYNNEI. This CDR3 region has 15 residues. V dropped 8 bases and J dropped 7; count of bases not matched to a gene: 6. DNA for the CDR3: TGTGCCAGCGGGGCGGGACTAGCGGGGGACGGGGAGCTGTTTTTT. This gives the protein CASGAGLAGDGELFF.

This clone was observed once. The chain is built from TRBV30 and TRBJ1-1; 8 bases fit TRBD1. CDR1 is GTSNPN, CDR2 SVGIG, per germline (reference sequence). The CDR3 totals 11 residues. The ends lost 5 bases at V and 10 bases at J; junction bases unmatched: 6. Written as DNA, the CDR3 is TGTGCCTGGGGCAGGGGGCGCAGAGCTTTCTTT. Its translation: CAWGRGRRAFF.

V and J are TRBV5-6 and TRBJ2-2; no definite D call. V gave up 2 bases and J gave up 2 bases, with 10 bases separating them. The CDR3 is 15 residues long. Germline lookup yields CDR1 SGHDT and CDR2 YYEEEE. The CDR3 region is CASSFPPGNTGELFF. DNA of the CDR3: TGTGCCAGCAGCTTTCCCCCTGGTAACACCGGGGAGCTGTTTTTT.

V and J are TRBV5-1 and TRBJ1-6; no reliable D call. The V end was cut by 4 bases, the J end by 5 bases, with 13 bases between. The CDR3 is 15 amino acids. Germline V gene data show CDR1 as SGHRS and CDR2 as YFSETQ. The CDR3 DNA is TGCGCCAGCAGCATCCGTTCAGAGGATAATTCACCCCTCCACTTT. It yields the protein CASSIRSEDNSPLHF.

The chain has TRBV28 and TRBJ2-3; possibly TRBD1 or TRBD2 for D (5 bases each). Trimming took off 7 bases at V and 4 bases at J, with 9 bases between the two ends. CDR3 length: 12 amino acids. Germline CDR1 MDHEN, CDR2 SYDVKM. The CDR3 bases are TGTGCCAGCACCCAGGGACCAGATACGCAGTATTTT. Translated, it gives CASTQGPDTQYF.

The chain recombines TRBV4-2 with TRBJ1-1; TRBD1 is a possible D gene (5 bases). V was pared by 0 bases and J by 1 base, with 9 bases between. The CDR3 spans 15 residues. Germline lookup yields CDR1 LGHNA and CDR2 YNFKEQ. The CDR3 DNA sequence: TGTGCCAGCAGCCAAGACGCAGGGAGGAACACTGAAGCTTTCTTT. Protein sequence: CASSQDAGRNTEAFF.

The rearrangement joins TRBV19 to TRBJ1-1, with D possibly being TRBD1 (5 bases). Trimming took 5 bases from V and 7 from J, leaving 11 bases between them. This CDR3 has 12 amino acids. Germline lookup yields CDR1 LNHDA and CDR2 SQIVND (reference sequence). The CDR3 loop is CASSPRDGEAFF. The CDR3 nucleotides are TGTGCCAGTAGTCCCCGGGACGGTGAAGCTTTCTTT.

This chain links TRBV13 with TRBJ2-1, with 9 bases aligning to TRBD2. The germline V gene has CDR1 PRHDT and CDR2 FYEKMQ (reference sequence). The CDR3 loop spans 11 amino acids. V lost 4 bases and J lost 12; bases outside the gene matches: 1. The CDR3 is CASSSGLAQFF. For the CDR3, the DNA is TGTGCCAGCAGCTCGGGACTAGCGCAGTTCTTC.

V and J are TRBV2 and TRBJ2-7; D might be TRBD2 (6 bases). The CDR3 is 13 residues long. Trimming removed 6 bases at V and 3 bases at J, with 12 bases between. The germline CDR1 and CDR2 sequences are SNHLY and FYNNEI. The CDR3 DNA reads TGTGCCAGCAGACGCGGGGTATTCTACGAGCAGTACTTC. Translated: CASRRGVFYEQYF.

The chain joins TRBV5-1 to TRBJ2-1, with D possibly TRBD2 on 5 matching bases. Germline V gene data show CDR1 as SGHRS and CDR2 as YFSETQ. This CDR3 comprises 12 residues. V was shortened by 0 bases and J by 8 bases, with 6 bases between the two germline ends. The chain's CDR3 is CASSLVSDEQFF. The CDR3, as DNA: TGCGCCAGCAGCTTGGTTAGCGATGAGCAGTTCTTC.

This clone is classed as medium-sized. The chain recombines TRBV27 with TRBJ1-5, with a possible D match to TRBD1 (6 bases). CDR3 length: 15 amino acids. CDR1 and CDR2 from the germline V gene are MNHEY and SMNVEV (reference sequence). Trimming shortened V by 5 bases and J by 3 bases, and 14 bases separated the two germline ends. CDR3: CASSPTQGINQPQHF. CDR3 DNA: TGTGCCAGCAGTCCCACGCAGGGGATCAATCAGCCCCAGCATTTT.

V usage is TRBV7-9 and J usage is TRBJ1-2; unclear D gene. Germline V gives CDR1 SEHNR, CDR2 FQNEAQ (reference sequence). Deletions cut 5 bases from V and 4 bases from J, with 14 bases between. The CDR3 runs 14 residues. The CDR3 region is CASSTTNRAYGYTF. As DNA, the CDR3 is TGTGCCAGCAGCACAACCAACAGAGCCTATGGCTACACCTTC.

CDR3 in amino acids: CASSLGTSTDTQYF. CDR3 nucleotide sequence: TGCGCCAGCAGCCTTGGAACTAGCACAGATACGCAGTATTTT. The V call is TRBV4-3, the J call TRBJ2-3; the D is unclear. The length of the CDR3 is 14 residues. CDR1 LGHNA and CDR2 YSLEER come from the germline V gene. The V and J ends lost 4 bases and 0 bases respectively, with 8 bases between them.

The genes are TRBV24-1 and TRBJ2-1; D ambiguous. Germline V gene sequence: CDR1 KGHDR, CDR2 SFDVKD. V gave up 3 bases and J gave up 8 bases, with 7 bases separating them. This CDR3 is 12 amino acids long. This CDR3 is CATSDNFDEQFF. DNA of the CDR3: TGTGCCACCAGTGATAACTTCGATGAGCAGTTCTTC.

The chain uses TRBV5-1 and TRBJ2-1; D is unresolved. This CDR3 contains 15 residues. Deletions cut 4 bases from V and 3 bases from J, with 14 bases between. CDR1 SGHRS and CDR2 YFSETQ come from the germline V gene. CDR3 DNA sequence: TGCGCCAGCAGCGAGGACCCCGGGCACTACAATGAGCAGTTCTTC. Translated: CASSEDPGHYNEQFF.

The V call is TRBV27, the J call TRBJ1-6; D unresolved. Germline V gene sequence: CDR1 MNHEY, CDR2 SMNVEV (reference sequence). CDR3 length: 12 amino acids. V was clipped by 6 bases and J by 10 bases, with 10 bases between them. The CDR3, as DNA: TGTGCCAGCAGGAGGGTTGGATCACCCCTCCACTTT. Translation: CASRRVGSPLHF.

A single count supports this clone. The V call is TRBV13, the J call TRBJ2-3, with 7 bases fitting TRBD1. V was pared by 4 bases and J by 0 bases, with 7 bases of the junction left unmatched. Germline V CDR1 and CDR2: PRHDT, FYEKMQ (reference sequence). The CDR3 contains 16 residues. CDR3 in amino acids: CASSSRDSASTDTQYF. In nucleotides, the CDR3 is TGTGCCAGCAGCTCTCGGGACAGCGCTAGCACAGATACGCAGTATTTT.